One TCR beta chain is described in this entry. The sample comes from a study of T cell changes during pregnancy in multiple sclerosis. Trimming cost V 2 bases and J 8 bases; bases outside gene matches: 8. This CDR3 has 14 amino acids. Germline CDR1 SGHVS, CDR2 FNYEAQ. Assay used: immunoSEQ multiplex PCR; TCRdb lists only in-frame clones, some missing. The sample includes over 100,000 clones, around nine tenths of them seen just once. The receptor was derived from a female donor with multiple sclerosis, enrolled in a pregnancy study. This sample comprised peripheral blood, obtained in the third trimester of pregnancy. The gene calls are TRBV7-6 and TRBJ1-2; 7 bases match TRBD1. The CDR3 coding sequence is TGTGCCAGCAGCTTATACGAGACAGGGACGGGCTACACCTTC. Residues: CASSLYETGTGYTF.